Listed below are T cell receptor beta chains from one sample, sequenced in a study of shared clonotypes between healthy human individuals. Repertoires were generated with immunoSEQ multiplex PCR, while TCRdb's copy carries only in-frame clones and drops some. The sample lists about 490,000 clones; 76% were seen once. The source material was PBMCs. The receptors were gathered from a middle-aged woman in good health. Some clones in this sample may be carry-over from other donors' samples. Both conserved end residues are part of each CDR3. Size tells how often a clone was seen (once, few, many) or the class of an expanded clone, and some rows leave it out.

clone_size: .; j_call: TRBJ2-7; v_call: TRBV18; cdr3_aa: CASSPPSSGSYEQYF
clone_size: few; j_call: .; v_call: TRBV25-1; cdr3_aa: CASSDRDRGYEQYF
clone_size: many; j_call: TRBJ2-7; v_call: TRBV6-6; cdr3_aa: CASRGTESYEQYF
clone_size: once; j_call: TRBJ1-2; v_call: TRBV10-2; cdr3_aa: CASSKGWRNGYTF
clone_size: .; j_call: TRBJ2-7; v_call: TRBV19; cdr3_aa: CASSIGLGREQYF
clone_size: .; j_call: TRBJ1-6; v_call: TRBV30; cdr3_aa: CAWSAGTGEESPLHF
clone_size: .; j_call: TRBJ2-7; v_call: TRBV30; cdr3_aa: CAWRGQDTYEQYF
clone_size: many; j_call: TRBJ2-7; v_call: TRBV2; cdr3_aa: CASSLNHYEQYF
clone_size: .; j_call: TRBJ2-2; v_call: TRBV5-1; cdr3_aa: CASSSQGVSGTGELFF
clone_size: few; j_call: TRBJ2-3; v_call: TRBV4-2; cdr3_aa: CASSQGQGVADTQYF
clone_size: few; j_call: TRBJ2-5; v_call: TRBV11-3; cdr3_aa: CASSLGTGQKETQYF
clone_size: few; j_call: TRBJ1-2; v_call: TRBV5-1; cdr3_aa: CASSLTLRDTTYGYTF
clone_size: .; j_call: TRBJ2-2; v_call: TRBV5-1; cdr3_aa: CASSEINTGELFF
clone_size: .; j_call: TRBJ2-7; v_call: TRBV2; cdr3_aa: CASKTSGSSYEQYF
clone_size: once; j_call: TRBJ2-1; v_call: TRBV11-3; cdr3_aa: CASSQQGDYNEQFF
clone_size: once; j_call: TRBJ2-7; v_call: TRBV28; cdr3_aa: CASSLSRGQYEQYF
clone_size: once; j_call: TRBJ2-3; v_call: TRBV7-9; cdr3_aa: CASSLGGQEPGTDTQYF
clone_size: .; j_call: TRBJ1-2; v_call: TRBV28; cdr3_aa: CASSPVGYGYTF